These T cell receptor beta chains were read from a single sample in a study of CD8 T cells in Susac syndrome. TCRdb reanalysed the immunoSEQ multiplex PCR reads using MiXCR and keeps one entry per CDR3 protein. The table has about 200,000 distinct CDR3 sequences, 95% seen once. Sample: CD4+ T cells from PBMCs. These TCRs come from a human donor in good health. CDR3s include the opening cysteine and the closing phenylalanine or tryptophan. Each record gives: clone size, D gene, V gene, J gene, CDR3 length, CDR3 protein, CDR3 DNA. A D gene is named only where the DNA matches it firmly. Size values are once, few and many counts, or a class for expanded clones, and some rows have none.

>NA|NA|TRBV25-1|TRBJ1-2|12
CASSDSNNGYTF
TGTGCCAGCAGTGACTCGAACAATGGCTACACCTTC
>NA|TRBD2|TRBV19|TRBJ2-1|14
CASSISGGANEQFF
TGTGCCAGTAGTATTAGCGGGGGGGCCAATGAGCAGTTCTTC
>NA|NA|TRBV25-1|TRBJ2-5|15
CASSELAVGQETQYF
TGTGCCAGCAGTGAATTGGCAGTCGGCCAAGAGACCCAGTACTTC
>few|NA|TRBV18|TRBJ1-1|14
CASSPQGGNTEAFF
TGTGCCAGCTCACCACAGGGGGGGAACACTGAAGCTTTCTTT
>NA|NA|TRBV29-1|TRBJ2-3|14
CSVDLGQNTDTQYF
TGCAGCGTTGATTTAGGACAGAACACAGATACGCAGTATTTT
>NA|NA|TRBV3-1|TRBJ1-5|14
CASSHRGSNQPQHF
TGTGCCAGCAGCCACCGGGGCTCTAATCAGCCCCAGCATTTT
>once|TRBD2|TRBV9|TRBJ2-2|16
CASSPSGSGTTGELFF
TGTGCCAGCAGCCCCAGCGGGAGCGGGACCACCGGGGAGCTGTTTTTT
>NA|NA|TRBV12-3/TRBV12-4|TRBJ2-7|15
CASSLPGTPTIEQYF
TGTGCCAGCAGTTTACCGGGGACGCCTACAATCGAGCAGTACTTC
>NA|NA|TRBV2|TRBJ1-4|13
CASGRAGSEKLFF
TGTGCCAGCGGCCGGGCAGGGAGCGAAAAACTGTTTTTT
>NA|NA|TRBV5-1|TRBJ1-1|14
CASSNRVEDTEAFF
TGCGCCAGCAGTAACAGGGTCGAGGACACTGAAGCTTTCTTT
>NA|NA|TRBV7-9|TRBJ2-1|13
CASSLVEGGEQFF
TGTGCCAGCAGCCTGGTAGAGGGGGGTGAGCAGTTCTTC
>once|NA|TRBV3-1|TRBJ2-1|13
CASSPNSYNEQFF
TGTGCCAGCAGTCCAAACTCATACAATGAGCAGTTCTTC